The source of this T cell receptor beta chain is a study of cytomegalovirus exposure and HLA in healthy donors (dated by TCRdb to the late 2010s). Study-wide context: An earlier analysis of roughly 570 of the donors reported over 250 Gb of sequence data and around 120 million unique TCR beta sequences obtained from about 170 million T cells. Both class I and class II loci were covered by HLA typing, at four-digit resolution. The study was designed to test whether signatures of past pathogen exposure could be identified by cataloging public T cell receptors. An earlier analysis of 587 of the donors used high-throughput TCR beta sequencing to judge whether each TCR beta V gene segment behaved as functional or pseudogenic. Using immunosequencing, the study profiled T cell repertoires from 500 to 800 subjects and related those repertoires to cytomegalovirus serostatus. A later genetic analysis took genome-wide SNP genotypes for 398 of the 666 donors and used that subset as a discovery cohort. Roughly 5 DR-DQ haplotypes were handled as single units for association and clustering because linkage in the cohort was strong. The later analysis used no new phenotypic data to find candidate immune exposures, relying instead on TCR beta sequences and their occurrence across donors. To predict cytomegalovirus infection status, the study combined high-throughput TCR immunosequencing, statistical association of individual TCRs with disease status, and machine learning. The number of donors typed differed by locus, with about 629-630 for A, B, C, DRB1 and DQB1, over 500 for DQA1, over 600 for DPA1, and some 440 for DPB1. Among the approximately 430 genotyped donors, around 79% belonged to the genetic ancestry cluster associated with self-reported Caucasian donors. Donor age, sex, ethnicity and CMV serostatus were compiled alongside the repertoire data. Among about 400 genotyped donors of the cohort, an average of roughly 230,000 unique TCR beta nucleotide sequences was sequenced per donor, of which 15% to 20% were non-productive. Every discovery cohort repertoire had been produced on one sequencing platform. An early release that covered some 630 HLA-typed donors contained approximately 290 gigabases of sequencing data and 70 million to 100 million unique TCR sequences. A later analysis re-analyzed previously published TCR beta repertoires from approximately 700 donors and added high-resolution HLA genotyping to study TCR occurrence patterns. Along with the roughly 710-subject first cohort, a separate validation cohort of more than 90 different subjects was used.

Reading from cysteine to phenylalanine, the CDR3 counts 13 amino acids. Kept here is only the CDR3 DNA, which spans 39 bases and is read in frame from base 1. Trimming takes 4 bases from V and 1 base from J, and the germline ends sit 7 bases apart. The germline V gene sets CDR1 to MGHRA and CDR2 to YSYEKL. Receptor amplification or capture employed the immunoSEQ multiplex PCR assay. The multiplex PCR relied on a mix of 60 forward primers for TCR Vbeta segments and 13 reverse primers for TCR Jbeta segments. The CDR3 region of rearranged TCR beta genes was amplified from genomic DNA with a multiplex PCR assay. Amplified TCR beta libraries were sequenced as 87-base-pair reads on the Illumina HiSeq System. Under the source paper's analysis protocol: A later analysis counted 65 million to 90 million unique TCR beta chains across the 500 to 850 repertoires, and 9.5 million to 11 million of these chains were shared by at least two donors. Raw reads were error-corrected and collapsed into unique sequences with a nearest-neighbor algorithm that merged closely related sequences to remove PCR and sequencing errors. To assign V, D and J gene segments, CDR3 sequences were aligned to IMGT reference sequences. Each retained sequence needed at least a six-nucleotide match to both a V gene segment and a J gene segment. Rearrangements were called productive when the CDR3 lacked stop codons and stayed in frame with V and J; all others were non-productive. Following IMGT convention, CDR3 was defined as the stretch from the second conserved V-encoded cysteine up to the conserved J-encoded phenylalanine. In an earlier analysis of more than 550 of the donors, sequences lacking an unambiguous match to a single V gene segment were excluded. An earlier analysis of approximately 590 of the donors classified V segments as functional when productive rearrangements were above 56.7% and as segregating when the standard deviation between donors was above 5%. A statistical classification framework was developed to diagnose cytomegalovirus status using the catalog of TCR beta chain sequences. In a later analysis, TCR nucleotide sequences were compared against IMGT/GENE-DB human TR gene sequences so that V and J genes could be assigned. In a later analysis, CDR3 sequences and most-parsimonious VDJ recombination scenarios were assigned using the TCRdist pipeline. In a later analysis, each TCR beta chain was defined by its CDR3 amino acid sequence together with its V-gene family, and reads lacking a unique V-gene family were excluded. In a later analysis, 550 to 650 highly shared, low-generation-probability nucleotide sequences were removed to address suspected cross-contamination and a sequencing artifact. A later analysis calculated a clonal expansion index for each public chain from normalized within-repertoire ranks of inferred template counts. In a later analysis, generation probabilities were computed using a VDJ recombination model fitted to out-of-frame rearrangements, and the results were checked against IGoR. Hypergeometric tests were used in a later analysis to score TCR-TCR, TCR-HLA and TCR-CMV co-occurrence, with a repertoire-size bias correction applied to the TCR pairs. False discovery rates were estimated in a later analysis by permuting HLA or CMV assignments 20 times. In a later analysis, co-occurring TCRs were grouped using DBSCAN, with TCRdist sequence similarity added in when clustering inside HLA-allele-positive subsets. For co-occurrence clustering, repertoires with fewer than 30,000 or more than 120,000 public chains were excluded, along with four to six repertoires with anomalous nucleotide sharing. In TCRdb, the immuneACCESS table is reduced to in-frame sequences with V and J assigned. These tables do not hold every clone; where another copy was compared, an unresolved V gene accounts for under half, and the others remain unexplained. V, J and clone size reflect that table, while D and trimming were determined from the DNA. Within this sample are some 130,000 clones, with roughly three quarters of them counted one time only. The top ten hold over 2% of the sample.

A word on this clone: This receptor's antigen is unknown. No clone much larger than this one lies a single base away; base qualities are absent.

The cohort was made up of approximately 670 healthy bone marrow donors. At the time of sampling, every cohort member was nominally healthy, though immune exposures that went unrecorded were likely present. The donor was CMV seronegative and was included in the group of 352 seronegative cohort members. Each donor provided a peripheral blood sample, and peripheral blood mononuclear cells were used for TCR beta sequencing. The Qiagen DNeasy Blood Extraction Kit was used to extract genomic DNA from the blood cell samples. The paper as a whole reports these results and caveats: Most TCR sequences were seen in very few donors, while some public TCRs were found in many individuals. The study gave a list of roughly 150 TCR beta chains associated with cytomegalovirus. In this cohort, only TCR beta chains were sequenced, and detectable features were limited by the absence of alpha or paired-chain data. HLA typing was unavailable for some donors at each locus, so association tests used only the typed subset. Some IMGT-functional V segments, including TRBV6-2 and TRBV6-3, could not be distinguished by the 87-base-pair reads and were therefore excluded. Compared with equally common non-associated chains, HLA-associated TCR beta chains in a later analysis were more clonally expanded and had lower generation probabilities. In an earlier analysis of several hundred of the donors, most TCR beta V segments were observed in productive rearrangements about 87% or about 30% of the time, broadly matching IMGT annotations. In a later analysis, 15,000 to 20,000 TCR beta sequences were associated with specific HLA alleles at a false discovery rate of 0.05. The sequencing pipeline was judged likely to have produced a cluster of highly shared sequence variants as a technical artifact. In vitro tests confirmed that three of the cytomegalovirus-associated TCR beta chains recognize cytomegalovirus antigens. An association between a missense DCLRE1C variant and V-gene and J-gene trimming of TCR beta chains was found in a later genetic analysis and replicated in an independent cohort. A later analysis found that most CMV-associated TCR beta chains appeared HLA-restricted, with HLA associations seemingly driven largely by CMV exposure. Linkage disequilibrium might explain the correlated functional status among segregating V segments, but an unknown experimental factor could not be excluded. A further reported finding was that TCR beta sequences accurately predicted the HLA-A and HLA-B alleles for most subjects in the first cohort. Sequencing depth was assumed to be roughly uniform across donors in the presence/absence analyses, though that assumption may not hold. In a later genetic analysis, fewer N-insertions in productive TCRs were reported among donors in an Asian-associated ancestry cluster than the roughly 700-donor mean. Seventeen rarely observed V segments, including chromosome 9 orphons, were excluded from the earlier analysis of approximately 500 of the donors because counts were too low. When HLA alleles, especially DR and DQ, strongly co-occurred, TCR associations were difficult to assign to individual alleles. The classifier was reported to diagnose cytomegalovirus status with high specificity and sensitivity in both the original and validation cohorts. According to a later analysis, TCR association rates differed among HLA loci, with DRB1 alleles showing the most associated TCRs and HLA-C alleles showing the fewest. The authors suggested that the approach could potentially be extended to other disease states and immunological phenotypes. Several of the top co-occurrence clusters appeared to be linked to parvovirus B19, influenza, CMV and Epstein-Barr virus, according to a later analysis. CMV serostatus was the only immune exposure information available for the cohort.

The source of this sequence is a man in his thirties or forties in good health and CMV-seronegative. The rearranged chain carries TRBV4-1 and TRBJ2-5; the D gene identity is not certain. Sequencing input: PBMCs. The CDR3 here reads CASSPTVQETQYF. The sequenced DNA: TGCGCCAGCAGCCCCACAGTCCAAGAGACCCAGTACTTC.